These T cell receptor beta chains were read from a single sample in a study of blood T cell repertoires in COVID-19. The data were produced by immunoSEQ multiplex PCR, yet TCRdb's version contains in-frame clones alone and is incomplete. The sample has over 200,000 clones, nearly 90% seen once; the top ten hold 11%. The sequenced material came from PBMCs or T cells enriched from blood (not recorded which). Source of these receptors: a man in his thirties or forties who had recovered from COVID-19. Each CDR3 is given with its conserved first and last residue. The order of the fields is D gene, V gene, J gene, clone size, CDR3 protein, CDR3 DNA. The D gene is left open where the match is weak. For some rows the clone size is stated as once, few or many, or as a class when expanded; others skip it.

d_gene: .
v_gene: TRBV4-3
j_gene: TRBJ1-6
abundance: .
CDR3aa: CASSQELASPLHF
CDR3nt: TGCGCCAGCAGCCAAGAATTAGCTTCACCCCTCCACTTT

d_gene: .
v_gene: TRBV29-1
j_gene: TRBJ2-3
abundance: .
CDR3aa: CSGGTDTQYF
CDR3nt: TGCAGCGGCGGCACAGATACGCAGTATTTT

d_gene: TRBD2
v_gene: TRBV11-3
j_gene: TRBJ2-1
abundance: once
CDR3aa: CASSLQTGTSAHEQFF
CDR3nt: TGTGCCAGCAGCCTACAAACCGGGACTAGCGCTCATGAGCAGTTCTTC

d_gene: .
v_gene: TRBV7-2
j_gene: TRBJ2-7
abundance: once
CDR3aa: CASSYTGNSYEQYF
CDR3nt: TGTGCCAGCAGCTACACAGGGAACTCCTACGAGCAGTACTTC

d_gene: TRBD1
v_gene: TRBV10-3
j_gene: TRBJ1-2
abundance: once
CDR3aa: CASGTGPNYGYTF
CDR3nt: TGTGCCAGTGGGACAGGCCCTAACTATGGCTACACCTTC

d_gene: TRBD2
v_gene: TRBV9
j_gene: TRBJ2-1
abundance: .
CDR3aa: CASSPIAGVNEQFF
CDR3nt: TGTGCCAGCAGCCCTATAGCGGGGGTGAATGAGCAGTTCTTC

d_gene: TRBD2
v_gene: TRBV18
j_gene: TRBJ2-7
abundance: .
CDR3aa: CASSPRGGALAYEQYF
CDR3nt: TGTGCCAGCTCACCACGGGGGGGAGCGCTCGCCTACGAGCAGTACTTC

d_gene: TRBD1
v_gene: TRBV7-2
j_gene: TRBJ1-6
abundance: .
CDR3aa: CASSLAWQGDSPLHF
CDR3nt: TGTGCCAGCAGCTTAGCTTGGCAGGGGGATTCACCCCTCCACTTT

d_gene: .
v_gene: TRBV6-2/TRBV6-3
j_gene: TRBJ2-7
abundance: .
CDR3aa: CASSPQTRTGEQYF
CDR3nt: TGTGCCAGCAGTCCCCAGACTAGAACAGGCGAGCAGTACTTC

d_gene: .
v_gene: TRBV29-1
j_gene: TRBJ1-4
abundance: .
CDR3aa: CSVVVRTELFF
CDR3nt: TGCAGCGTTGTCGTACGGACAGAACTGTTTTTT

d_gene: .
v_gene: TRBV7-2
j_gene: TRBJ1-6
abundance: once
CDR3aa: CASSLRDNKMGNSPLHF
CDR3nt: TGTGCCAGCAGCTTACGGGACAACAAAATGGGAAATTCACCCCTCCACTTT

d_gene: .
v_gene: TRBV5-1
j_gene: TRBJ1-2
abundance: .
CDR3aa: CASSLGYGEGYTF
CDR3nt: TGCGCCAGCAGCTTGGGGTATGGAGAGGGCTACACCTTC

d_gene: .
v_gene: TRBV7-4
j_gene: TRBJ1-5
abundance: .
CDR3aa: CASSDGKGGGSNQPQHF
CDR3nt: TGCGCCAGCAGCGACGGAAAAGGGGGGGGGAGCAATCAGCCCCAGCATTTT

d_gene: .
v_gene: TRBV18
j_gene: TRBJ1-1
abundance: once
CDR3aa: CASSPLDGGMNTEAFF
CDR3nt: TGTGCCAGCTCACCACTGGATGGGGGGATGAACACTGAAGCTTTCTTT

d_gene: .
v_gene: TRBV7-9
j_gene: TRBJ1-5
abundance: .
CDR3aa: CASSLGRVGNQPQHF
CDR3nt: TGTGCCAGCAGCTTGGGCAGGGTGGGCAATCAGCCCCAGCATTTT

d_gene: .
v_gene: TRBV2
j_gene: TRBJ2-7
abundance: few
CDR3aa: CASSILANEQYF
CDR3nt: TGTGCCAGCAGCATACTAGCAAACGAGCAGTACTTC

d_gene: TRBD1
v_gene: TRBV19
j_gene: TRBJ1-2
abundance: .
CDR3aa: CASRTTGGGYTF
CDR3nt: TGTGCCAGCCGCACGACAGGGGGAGGCTACACCTTC

d_gene: TRBD2
v_gene: TRBV4-2
j_gene: TRBJ2-1
abundance: .
CDR3aa: CASSQALAGAYNEQFF
CDR3nt: TGTGCCAGCAGCCAAGCACTAGCGGGAGCCTACAATGAGCAGTTCTTC